The rows below give T cell receptor beta chains drawn from one sample of a study of long-term antiretroviral therapy in people with HIV. Sequenced by immunoSEQ multiplex PCR; TCRdb stores in-frame clones only, minus some. The repertoire consists of fewer than 45,000 clones, with roughly 84% occurring once and the leading ten covering more than 4.5%. Material: unsorted PBMCs, obtained just over 2.7 years before starting antiretroviral therapy. Receptors originate from a woman in her 30s with HIV. CDR3s include the opening cysteine and the closing phenylalanine or tryptophan. Each record gives: J gene, V gene, D gene, clone size, CDR3 protein, CDR3 DNA. The D gene is left open where the match is weak. Not every row has a clone size; where given, it reads once, few, many or a size class.

j_call: TRBJ2-7
v_call: TRBV6-6
d_call: NA
clone_size: NA
cdr3_aa: CASSPPGGGKIEQYF
cdr3_nt: TGTGCCAGCAGTCCTCCTGGAGGGGGAAAGATCGAGCAGTACTTC

j_call: TRBJ2-3
v_call: TRBV6-4
d_call: TRBD1
clone_size: few
cdr3_aa: CASSLTGEGTDTQYF
cdr3_nt: TGTGCCAGCAGCCTGACAGGGGAAGGCACAGATACGCAGTATTTT

j_call: TRBJ1-5
v_call: TRBV11-2
d_call: NA
clone_size: NA
cdr3_aa: CASSLVAGVRNQPQHF
cdr3_nt: TGTGCCAGCAGCTTAGTGGCAGGGGTTCGGAATCAGCCCCAGCATTTT

j_call: TRBJ1-4
v_call: TRBV5-8
d_call: TRBD1
clone_size: NA
cdr3_aa: CASSLRDRNEKLFF
cdr3_nt: TGTGCCAGCAGCTTGCGGGACAGAAATGAAAAACTGTTTTTT

j_call: TRBJ2-7
v_call: TRBV28
d_call: TRBD1
clone_size: NA
cdr3_aa: CASSHHQGVKKYEQYF
cdr3_nt: TGTGCCAGCAGTCATCATCAGGGGGTCAAGAAGTACGAGCAGTACTTC

j_call: TRBJ1-6
v_call: TRBV9
d_call: TRBD1
clone_size: NA
cdr3_aa: CASSATGLIDSPLHF
cdr3_nt: TGTGCCAGCAGCGCGACAGGGCTAATCGATTCACCCCTCCACTTT

j_call: TRBJ2-7
v_call: TRBV6-1
d_call: NA
clone_size: NA
cdr3_aa: CASSIPLRGEQYF
cdr3_nt: TGTGCCAGCAGCATCCCTTTGAGAGGCGAGCAGTACTTC

j_call: TRBJ1-6
v_call: TRBV27
d_call: TRBD1
clone_size: few
cdr3_aa: CASRRLGQDEFLLHF
cdr3_nt: TGTGCCAGCCGGAGATTGGGACAGGATGAATTTCTCCTCCACTTT

j_call: TRBJ1-2
v_call: TRBV28
d_call: NA
clone_size: NA
cdr3_aa: CASSPLSGNYGYTF
cdr3_nt: TGTGCCAGCAGTCCCCTGAGTGGAAACTATGGCTACACCTTC

j_call: TRBJ2-1
v_call: TRBV5-1
d_call: NA
clone_size: NA
cdr3_aa: CASSLDGDWGYNEQFF
cdr3_nt: TGCGCCAGCAGCTTGGATGGGGATTGGGGTTACAATGAGCAGTTCTTC

j_call: TRBJ1-4
v_call: TRBV29-1
d_call: TRBD1
clone_size: NA
cdr3_aa: CSVGDSAREKLFF
cdr3_nt: TGCAGCGTTGGGGACAGTGCTCGTGAAAAACTGTTTTTT

j_call: TRBJ1-2
v_call: TRBV4-2
d_call: NA
clone_size: NA
cdr3_aa: CASSQVYAGADYGYTF
cdr3_nt: TGTGCCAGCAGCCAAGTCTATGCAGGGGCGGACTATGGCTACACCTTC

j_call: TRBJ1-3
v_call: TRBV10-3
d_call: NA
clone_size: NA
cdr3_aa: CAISESRGMDGNTIYF
cdr3_nt: TGTGCCATCAGTGAGTCTCGGGGCATGGACGGAAACACCATATATTTT

j_call: TRBJ2-1
v_call: TRBV10-3
d_call: NA
clone_size: NA
cdr3_aa: CAISPDSLPYNEQFF
cdr3_nt: TGTGCCATCAGTCCTGACAGCCTGCCCTACAATGAGCAGTTCTTC

j_call: TRBJ1-3
v_call: TRBV7-6
d_call: NA
clone_size: NA
cdr3_aa: CASSKSGDNGNTIYF
cdr3_nt: TGTGCCAGCAGCAAATCAGGGGATAATGGAAACACCATATATTTT

j_call: TRBJ1-1
v_call: TRBV20-1
d_call: NA
clone_size: NA
cdr3_aa: CSASVKTEAFF
cdr3_nt: TGCAGTGCCAGCGTCAAGACTGAAGCTTTCTTT

j_call: TRBJ2-7
v_call: TRBV28
d_call: NA
clone_size: NA
cdr3_aa: CASIGWENAYEQYF
cdr3_nt: TGTGCCAGCATAGGTTGGGAGAACGCTTACGAGCAGTACTTC

j_call: TRBJ1-2
v_call: TRBV9
d_call: TRBD1
clone_size: NA
cdr3_aa: CASSGLRGGNYGYTF
cdr3_nt: TGTGCCAGCAGCGGACTCAGGGGGGGGAACTATGGCTACACCTTC

j_call: TRBJ1-1
v_call: TRBV10-3
d_call: TRBD1
clone_size: NA
cdr3_aa: CAISMGQERTEAFF
cdr3_nt: TGTGCCATCAGTATGGGACAGGAGCGAACTGAAGCTTTCTTT

j_call: TRBJ1-3
v_call: TRBV30
d_call: NA
clone_size: NA
cdr3_aa: CAWSVEGNTIYF
cdr3_nt: TGTGCCTGGAGTGTTGAGGGAAACACCATATATTTT

j_call: TRBJ1-2
v_call: TRBV9
d_call: NA
clone_size: NA
cdr3_aa: CASSVVADYGYTF
cdr3_nt: TGTGCCAGCAGCGTAGTGGCAGACTATGGCTACACCTTC

j_call: TRBJ2-7
v_call: TRBV7-2
d_call: NA
clone_size: medium-sized
cdr3_aa: CASSQTRYEQYF
cdr3_nt: TGTGCCAGCAGCCAAACCCGCTACGAGCAGTACTTC